This note documents a single T cell receptor beta chain sequence. Germline V gene lookup returns CDR1 SGHVS and CDR2 FNYEAQ. The CDR3 totals 15 residues. V dropped 6 bases and J dropped 0 bases, with 13 bases sitting between them. These data are taken from a study of blood T cell repertoires in COVID-19. About the research overall: T cells, B-cell-depleted T cells, or PBMCs supplied cDNA or gDNA.

In the authors' workflow: Estimation of nucleated cell counts relied on the amplification of reference gene primers. Sequenced by immunoSEQ multiplex PCR; TCRdb stores in-frame clones only, minus some. The V and J calls and clone size were taken over from that table, and D and trimming were inferred from the DNA. The table shows over 100,000 clones, with approximately 87% occurring only once. This TCR derives from a woman aged 45-65 years with acute or convalescent COVID-19. The sequenced sample consisted of peripheral blood. The V and J genes are TRBV7-6 and TRBJ2-3; tentatively, D is TRBD2 (5 bases). DNA for the CDR3: TGTGCCAGCAGATCTACAGCGGCTAGCACAGATACGCAGTATTTT. Protein product: CASRSTAASTDTQYF.